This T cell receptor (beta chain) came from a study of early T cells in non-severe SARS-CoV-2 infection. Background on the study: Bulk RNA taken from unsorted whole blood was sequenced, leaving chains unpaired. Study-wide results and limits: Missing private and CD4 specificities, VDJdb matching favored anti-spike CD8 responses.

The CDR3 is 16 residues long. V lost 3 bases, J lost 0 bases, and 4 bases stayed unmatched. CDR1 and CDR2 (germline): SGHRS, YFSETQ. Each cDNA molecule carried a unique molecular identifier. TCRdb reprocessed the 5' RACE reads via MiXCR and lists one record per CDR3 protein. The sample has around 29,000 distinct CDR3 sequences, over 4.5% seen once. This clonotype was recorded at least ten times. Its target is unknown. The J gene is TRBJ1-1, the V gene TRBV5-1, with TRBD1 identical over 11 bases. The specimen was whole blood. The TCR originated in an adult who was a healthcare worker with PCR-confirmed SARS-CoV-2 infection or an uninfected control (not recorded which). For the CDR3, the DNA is TGCGCCAGCAGCTCGAGGACAGGGGGCCTGAACACTGAAGCTTTCTTT. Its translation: CASSSRTGGLNTEAFF.